These 19 T cell receptor beta chains came from one sample sequenced in a study of radiotherapy plus CTLA-4 blockade in lung cancer (dated by TCRdb to about 2018). Library preparation was by the immunoSEQ multiplex PCR assay. TCRdb carries this immuneACCESS record with in-frame sequences only. Its versions omit some clonotypes, under half of them owing to an unresolved V gene in the studies checked, with the rest unexplained. For this sample the table gives tens of thousands of clones, of which more than 80% were detected only once. Approximately 0.81% of the sample is taken by the ten largest. The sample in question was peripheral blood, obtained from a patient treated with radiotherapy plus ipilimumab. These receptor sequences come from a human donor with non-small cell lung cancer who had stable disease on radiotherapy plus ipilimumab.

In its sample, this clone was seen once. This chain uses TRBV18 with TRBJ2-3, with D tentatively TRBD1 (6 bases). The germline V and J ends were trimmed by 1 base and 1 base, with 12 bases remaining between them. This CDR3 is 16 amino acids long. CDR1 and CDR2 (germline): KGHSH, LQKENI. This chain's CDR3 is CASSPLRGEGTDTQYF. The CDR3 DNA sequence: TGTGCCAGCTCACCACTCAGGGGAGAGGGCACAGATACGCAGTATTTT. The complete variable domain, with remaining parts taken from reference TRBV18 and TRBJ2-3, reads NAGVMQNPRHLVRRRGQEARLRCSPMKGHSHVYWYRQLPEEGLKFMVYLQKENIIDESGMPKERFSAEFPKEGPSILRIQQVVRGDSAAYFCASSPLRGEGTDTQYFGPGTRLTVL.

The chain couples TRBV11-2 to TRBJ1-2; D is ambiguous. There are 16 residues in the CDR3. V was trimmed by 2 bases and J by 0 bases, leaving 13 bases between them. The germline CDR1 and CDR2 sequences are SGHAT and FQNNGV. CDR3 in amino acids: CASSLSSVNPNYGYTF. DNA for the CDR3: TGTGCCAGCAGCTTATCCTCAGTCAACCCTAACTATGGCTACACCTTC. Drawing the rest from reference TRBV11-2 and TRBJ1-2, the complete variable domain is EAGVAQSPRYKIIEKRQSVAFWCNPISGHATLYWYQQILGQGPKLLIQFQNNGVVDDSQLPKDRFSAERLKGVDSTLKIQPAKLEDSAVYLCASSLSSVNPNYGYTFGSGTRLTVV.

The gene calls are TRBV28 and TRBJ1-5, with no clear D. The CDR3 totals 16 residues. CDR1 and CDR2 (germline): MDHEN, SYDVKM. V gave up 7 bases and J gave up 2 bases, with 18 bases separating them. The CDR3 region has the DNA TGTGCCAGCACCCCGACGGACGGAACTCGCAATCAGCCCCAGCATTTT. It is translated as CASTPTDGTRNQPQHF.

Only one count was recorded for this clone. This sequence joins TRBV5-1 and TRBJ2-1; 9 nucleotides match TRBD1. CDR1 and CDR2 (germline): SGHRS, YFSETQ. After removal of 2 bases from V and 2 bases from J, the junction contained 11 bases not matched to a gene. CDR3 length equals 18 residues. The CDR3 DNA sequence: TGCGCCAGCAGCTTTACAGGGGGCGGTTATCTAGCCTACAATGAGCAGTTCTTC. It translates to CASSFTGGGYLAYNEQFF.

This chain connects TRBV5-1 to TRBJ2-3; a possible D gene is TRBD2 (5 bases). Germline loops: CDR1 SGHRS, CDR2 YFSETQ. This CDR3 comprises 14 residues. The V gene lost 4 bases and the J gene lost 4 bases, with 13 bases spanning the gap. The CDR3 DNA sequence: TGCGCCAGCAGCCTCTCCCCTAGCTCAGATACGCAGTATTTT. Its protein is CASSLSPSSDTQYF.

The genes are TRBV6-6 and TRBJ2-2; 8 bases are a match to TRBD1. Trimming cost V 11 bases and J 5 bases; bases outside gene matches: 13. The V gene's germline CDR1 is MNHNY and CDR2 SVGAGI (reference sequence). CDR3 length: 15 amino acids. CDR3 residues: CASGDRGEGTGELFF. In nucleotides, the CDR3 is TGTGCCTCCGGAGACAGGGGAGAAGGGACCGGGGAGCTGTTTTTT.

This sequence joins TRBV7-2 and TRBJ2-5; 8 bases are shared with TRBD2. CDR1 and CDR2 (germline): SGHTA, FQGNSA. With 1 base clipped from V and 4 bases from J, the junction kept 2 bases outside the gene matches. CDR3 size: 14 residues. CDR3 in DNA: TGTGCCAGCAGCTTAGACAGCGGGAGAGAGACCCAGTACTTC. Translated: CASSLDSGRETQYF.

DNA for the CDR3: TGTGCCACCAGCACGTTGGCGGACGGGGAGCTGTTTTTT. Protein product: CATSTLADGELFF. The V call is TRBV15, the J call TRBJ2-2; D is unresolved. The germline CDR1 and CDR2 sequences are LNHNV and YYDKDF (reference sequence). The CDR3 spans 13 residues. V lost 4 bases to trimming and J lost 7 bases, with 10 bases between them.

The CDR3 DNA reads as TGTGCCTGGAGTGTGCTGGGGGGCGTGGGTAATGAAAAACTGTTTTTT. Its protein product is CAWSVLGGVGNEKLFF. This sequence joins TRBV30 and TRBJ1-4, with D possibly being TRBD1 (6 bases). The CDR3 contains 16 residues. The V gene lost 0 bases and the J gene lost 4 bases, with 15 bases spanning the gap. Germline loops: CDR1 GTSNPN, CDR2 SVGIG (reference sequence). The full variable domain, its missing parts supplied by reference TRBV30 and TRBJ1-4, is SQTIHQWPATLVQPVGSPLSLECTVEGTSNPNLYWYRQAAGRGLQLLFYSVGIGQISSEVPQNLSASRPQDRQFILSSKKLLLSDSGFYLCAWSVLGGVGNEKLFFGSGTQLSVL.

This clone has more than one count but fewer than ten. The gene calls are TRBV7-8 and TRBJ2-6; D remains unclear. In germline, CDR1 is SGHVS, CDR2 FQNEAQ. CDR3 length: 17 amino acids. V lost 1 base and J lost 0, with 10 bases in between. The CDR3 spells CASSLGSGTSGANVLTF. The CDR3 DNA is TGTGCCAGCAGCTTAGGATCCGGCACCTCTGGGGCCAACGTCCTGACTTTC.

The chain links TRBV11-2 to TRBJ2-6; TRBD2 matches 7 bases. The ends lost 3 bases at V and 2 bases at J; junction bases unmatched: 1. The V gene's germline CDR1 is SGHAT and CDR2 FQNNGV. The CDR3 is 15 amino acids. The CDR3 loop is CASSLGGAGANVLTF. CDR3 nucleotide sequence: TGTGCCAGCAGCTTGGGGGGGGCTGGGGCCAACGTCCTGACTTTC.

The gene calls are TRBV5-5 and TRBJ2-3; 8 bases agree with TRBD2. V was pared by 6 bases and J by 0 bases, with 6 bases of the junction left unmatched. Germline assignment: CDR1 SGHKS and CDR2 YYEKEE (reference sequence). The CDR3 is made up of 15 amino acids. The CDR3 protein is CASTPRGRSTDTQYF. In DNA form, the CDR3 reads TGTGCCAGCACTCCCCGCGGGAGGAGCACAGATACGCAGTATTTT.

The V call is TRBV4-1, the J call TRBJ1-6; 7 bases match TRBD1. The CDR3 totals 15 residues. Germline lookup yields CDR1 MGHRA and CDR2 YSYEKL. J lost 8 bases, V lost 3 bases, and 7 bases had no gene match. DNA of the CDR3: TGCGCCAGCAGCCACCAGACAGGGTTCGATTCACCCCTCCACTTT. This sequence encodes CASSHQTGFDSPLHF.

J is TRBJ1-1 and V is TRBV5-1; no clear D. The ends were cut back, 0 bases at V and 1 base at J, with 10 bases in the middle. Germline values: CDR1 SGHRS, CDR2 YFSETQ. The CDR3 spans 15 residues. The CDR3 DNA sequence: TGCGCCAGCAGCTTGGAGCTGGGCAGGAACACTGAAGCTTTCTTT. Its protein is CASSLELGRNTEAFF.

The count of this clone is one. The V and J genes are TRBV14 and TRBJ1-2; D is ambiguous. The CDR3 has 13 amino acids. CDR1 is SGHDN and CDR2 is FVKESK in the germline V gene. V was pared by 1 base and J by 3 bases, with 6 bases between. The CDR3 spells CASSQASHYGYTF. The CDR3 DNA is TGTGCCAGCAGCCAAGCCAGTCACTATGGCTACACCTTC. The whole variable domain, filled in from reference TRBV14 and TRBJ1-2, reads EAGVTQFPSHSVIEKGQTVTLRCDPISGHDNLYWYRRVMGKEIKFLLHFVKESKQDESGMPNNRFLAERTGGTYSTLKVQPAELEDSGVYFCASSQASHYGYTFGSGTRLTVV.

The J gene is TRBJ2-5, the V gene TRBV7-7; 9 nucleotides match TRBD2. Losses at the gene ends were 3 bases for V and 4 bases for J; bases not matched to a gene: 3. The CDR3 totals 14 residues. Germline loops: CDR1 SSHAT, CDR2 FNYEAQ (reference sequence). This CDR3 is CASSLGLAGETQYF. CDR3 DNA: TGTGCCAGCAGCTTGGGACTAGCAGGAGAGACCCAGTACTTC. Full variable domain (missing parts from reference TRBV7-7 and TRBJ2-5): GAGVSQSPRYKVTKRGQDVTLRCDPISSHATLYWYQQALGQGPEFLTYFNYEAQPDKSGLPSDRFSAERPEGSISTLTIQRTEQRDSAMYRCASSLGLAGETQYFGPGTRLLVL.

This clone was recorded only once. J is TRBJ2-3 and V is TRBV19, with D maybe TRBD2 (5 bases). There are 12 residues in the CDR3. In germline, CDR1 is LNHDA, CDR2 SQIVND (reference sequence). The V and J ends lost 6 bases and 6 bases respectively, with 10 bases between them. The CDR3 bases are TGTGCCAGTAGCGAACGGAGGGATACGCAGTATTTT. As protein: CASSERRDTQYF. The variable domain in full, completed from reference TRBV19 and TRBJ2-3, reads DGGITQSPKYLFRKEGQNVTLSCEQNLNHDAMYWYRQDPGQGLRLIYYSQIVNDFQKGDIAEGYSVSREKKESFPLTVTSAQKNPTAFYLCASSERRDTQYFGPGTRLTVL.

The J gene is TRBJ2-5, the V gene TRBV2; TRBD1 or TRBD2 may be the D gene (6 bases each). Germline values: CDR1 SNHLY, CDR2 FYNNEI. V was clipped by 3 bases and J by 4 bases, with 15 bases between them. CDR3 length: 15 residues. This CDR3 reads CASSEWGAPTETQYF. The CDR3 nucleotides read TGTGCCAGCAGTGAGTGGGGGGCCCCAACAGAGACCCAGTACTTC.

This CDR3 is CAWSLGQGQQPQHF. As DNA, the CDR3 is TGTGCCTGGAGTCTGGGACAGGGCCAACAGCCCCAGCATTTT. The chain recombines TRBV30 with TRBJ1-5; 9 positions agree with TRBD1. V shed 2 bases and J 7 bases; nucleotides not matched to a gene: 6. This CDR3 region has 14 residues. Germline-derived CDR1 and CDR2 are GTSNPN and SVGIG (reference sequence).